Shown below are 31 T cell receptor beta chains from a single sample sequenced in a study of blood T cell repertoires in COVID-19. Repertoires were generated with immunoSEQ multiplex PCR, while TCRdb's copy carries only in-frame clones and drops some. The table records 160,000 or so clones, more than 80% of them present only once. Sequencing used peripheral blood. Receptor source: a man aged 55 to 69 with acute or convalescent COVID-19.

This clone turned up a few times. The same CDR3 can be traced to other DNA sequences in this sample. This rearrangement joins TRBV2 to TRBJ1-3; 7 bases match TRBD1. The CDR3 is made up of 14 amino acids. V dropped 8 bases and J dropped 0; count of bases not matched to a gene: 4. Germline V gene data show CDR1 as SNHLY and CDR2 as FYNNEI. The CDR3 spells CASRDRASGNTIYF. The CDR3 DNA sequence: TGTGCCAGCCGAGACAGGGCCTCTGGAAACACCATATATTTT.

The rearrangement joins TRBV9 to TRBJ1-4, with 7 nucleotides matching TRBD1. J was trimmed by 8 bases and V by 4 bases; bases with no gene match: 5. In germline, CDR1 is SGDLS, CDR2 YYNGEE. The CDR3 runs 13 residues. CDR3: CASSPTGLEKLFF. CDR3 coding DNA: TGTGCCAGCAGCCCGACAGGGCTCGAAAAACTGTTTTTT.

The chain carries TRBV12-3 or TRBV12-4 and TRBJ1-1; a weak D match, TRBD1 (5 bases). The CDR3 spans 13 residues. V lost 3 bases and J 4 bases, leaving 9 bases between the germline ends. The CDR3: CASSFTGSTEAFF. The CDR3 DNA reads as TGTGCCAGCAGTTTTACAGGCAGCACTGAAGCTTTCTTT.

The rearrangement joins TRBV5-1 to TRBJ1-2; 9 bases align to TRBD1. Germline-derived CDR1 and CDR2 are SGHRS and YFSETQ. Losses at the gene ends were 1 base for V and 8 bases for J; bases not matched to a gene: 9. This CDR3 region has 15 residues. The CDR3 coding sequence is TGCGCCAGCAGCTTGACGGAAACAGGGGGCGACGGCTACACCTTC. Translating it yields CASSLTETGGDGYTF. Full variable domain (rest looked up from reference TRBV5-1 and TRBJ1-2): KAGVTQTPRYLIKTRGQQVTLSCSPISGHRSVSWYQQTPGQGLQFLFEYFSETQRNKGNFPGRFSGRQFSNSRSEMNVSTLELGDSALYLCASSLTETGGDGYTFGSGTRLTVV.

The chain employs TRBV5-5 and TRBJ2-1; 10 bases line up with TRBD2. CDR1 and CDR2 from the germline V gene are SGHKS and YYEKEE (reference sequence). The CDR3 is 19 residues long. Losses at the gene ends were 3 bases for V and 2 bases for J; bases not matched to a gene: 14. CDR3 amino acids: CASSSPGGKRGGTYNEQFF. The CDR3 bases are TGTGCCAGCAGCTCCCCTGGCGGGAAGCGGGGGGGCACCTACAATGAGCAGTTCTTC.

This clone was found once. The chain recombines TRBV4-3 with TRBJ2-1, with D maybe TRBD2 (5 bases). V lost 0 bases and J lost 9, with 18 bases in between. The length of the CDR3 is 16 residues. CDR1 and CDR2 (germline): LGHNA, YSLEER. The CDR3, as DNA: TGCGCCAGCAGCCAAGATTACTGGGATGGCGGGCTTGAGCAGTTCTTC. It yields the protein CASSQDYWDGGLEQFF.

The DNA for the CDR3 is TGTGCCAGCAGTTCCTCTAGCGGGGGGCCCTCCTACGAGCAGTACTTC. Its protein product is CASSSSSGGPSYEQYF. This rearrangement joins TRBV6-2 or TRBV6-3 to TRBJ2-7; 11 bases are shared with TRBD2. The CDR3 is made up of 16 amino acids. The trim removed 4 bases at V and 0 bases at J, leaving 5 bases unmatched. CDR1 MNHEY and CDR2 SVGEGT come from the germline V gene.

The rearrangement uses TRBV21-1 and TRBJ2-6; TRBD1 was called by the table and not checked on the DNA. TRBV21-1 is annotated as a pseudogene. This CDR3 has 18 amino acids. The CDR3 here is CASSKGGQGNSGANVLTF. The DNA of the CDR3 is TGTGCCAGCAGCAAAGGCGGACAGGGTAACTCTGGGGCCAACGTCCTGACTTTC.

The chain uses TRBV18 and TRBJ1-2, with D tentatively TRBD1 (6 bases). V shed 6 bases and J shed 6 bases, with 23 bases lying between them. The CDR3 is 16 residues long. Germline CDR1 KGHSH, CDR2 LQKENI. CDR3 amino acids: CASSPNREPQQDGYTF. CDR3 in DNA: TGTGCCAGCTCGCCAAACAGGGAACCCCAGCAGGATGGCTACACCTTC.

The CDR3 region has the DNA TGCGCCAGCAGCCCCACTACAGGGGAAAATGGCTACACCTTC. Its translation is CASSPTTGENGYTF. This sequence joins TRBV4-1 and TRBJ1-2, with 7 nucleotides matching TRBD1. The CDR3 consists of 14 residues. The V gene's germline CDR1 is MGHRA and CDR2 YSYEKL. V shed 4 bases and J 6 bases; nucleotides not matched to a gene: 8.

The CDR3 sequence is CASSYQVSTEAFF. The CDR3 nucleotides read TGTGCCAGCAGTTACCAGGTTTCCACTGAAGCTTTCTTT. The genes are TRBV6-5 and TRBJ1-1; no reliable D call. The V end lost 2 bases, the J end lost 4 bases, and 8 bases lay between the germline ends. Germline CDR1 is MNHEY and CDR2 is SVGAGI. CDR3 length: 13 amino acids.

The chain combines TRBV2 with TRBJ1-4; D might be TRBD1 (5 bases). This CDR3 region has 15 residues. Between the trimmed V and J ends, which lost 7 bases and 3 bases, there was a span of 15 bases. CDR1 and CDR2 (germline): SNHLY, FYNNEI. CDR3 protein: CASIRGGLPNEKLFF. The CDR3 coding sequence is TGTGCCAGCATCCGGGGGGGTTTACCTAATGAAAAACTGTTTTTT.

The sample holds a few counts of this clone. This chain links TRBV30 with TRBJ1-1, with D perhaps TRBD1 (5 bases). This CDR3 has 16 amino acids. V was pared by 3 bases and J by 5 bases, with 22 bases between. Germline assignment: CDR1 GTSNPN and CDR2 SVGIG (reference sequence). In nucleotides, the CDR3 is TGTGCCTGGAGCCGGGACTGGGGCCGGGCCCAAACTGAAGCTTTCTTT. Translating it yields CAWSRDWGRAQTEAFF.

The chain recombines TRBV19 with TRBJ2-2, with D possibly being TRBD1 (6 bases). Germline CDR1 is LNHDA and CDR2 is SQIVND (reference sequence). This CDR3 region has 15 residues. Trimming stripped 5 bases from V and 0 bases from J, with 10 bases between. The CDR3 DNA is TGTGCCAGTAGTGACAGGATTACGAACACCGGGGAGCTGTTTTTT. It codes for CASSDRITNTGELFF.

Only one count was recorded for this clone. This chain links TRBV9 with TRBJ1-3; the D is unclear. The CDR3 has 16 residues. Between the trimmed V and J ends, which lost 4 bases and 0 bases, there was a span of 14 bases. Germline V gives CDR1 SGDLS, CDR2 YYNGEE. CDR3 bases: TGTGCCAGCAGCCCTAGGTTGTTCGACTCTGGAAACACCATATATTTT. This gives the protein CASSPRLFDSGNTIYF.

The V and J genes are TRBV25-1 and TRBJ1-1; 8 nucleotides line up with TRBD1. Germline V CDR1 and CDR2: MGHDK, SYGVNS. CDR3 length: 14 residues. V dropped 2 bases and J dropped 7; count of bases not matched to a gene: 6. The CDR3: CASSERGTGHEAFF. CDR3 nucleotides: TGTGCCAGCAGTGAAAGGGGGACAGGACATGAAGCTTTCTTT. The complete variable domain, with remaining parts taken from reference TRBV25-1 and TRBJ1-1, reads EADIYQTPRYLVIGTGKKITLECSQTMGHDKMYWYQQDPGMELHLIHYSYGVNSTEKGDLSSESTVSRIRTEHFPLTLESARPSHTSQYLCASSERGTGHEAFFGQGTRLTVV.

The rearrangement links TRBV5-4 to TRBJ1-2; D is possibly TRBD1 (6 bases). V lost 4 bases to trimming and J lost 8 bases, with 15 bases between them. This CDR3 region has 13 residues. CDR1 and CDR2 (germline): SGHNT, YYREEE (reference sequence). Here the CDR3 DNA reads TGTGCCAGCAGCGTTTATGACAGGCTCGGCTACACCTTC. Its translation: CASSVYDRLGYTF.

This clone came up once. The chain carries TRBV2 and TRBJ2-3; tentative D call: TRBD1 (6 bases). The germline V gene has CDR1 SNHLY and CDR2 FYNNEI. This CDR3 has 12 residues. The V and J ends lost 6 bases and 6 bases respectively, with 10 bases between them. CDR3 residues: CASSRQGDTQYF. CDR3 nucleotides: TGTGCCAGCAGCCGCCAGGGGGATACGCAGTATTTT. Full variable domain (missing parts from reference TRBV2 and TRBJ2-3): EPEVTQTPSHQVTQMGQEVILRCVPISNHLYFYWYRQILGQKVEFLVSFYNNEISEKSEIFDDQFSVERPDGSNFTLKIRSTKLEDSAMYFCASSRQGDTQYFGPGTRLTVL.

The chain links TRBV4-3 to TRBJ2-2; D is uncertain. The CDR3 is made up of 14 amino acids. CDR1 LGHNA and CDR2 YSLEER come from the germline V gene. Trimming removed 1 base from V and 3 bases from J, with 6 bases in between. The CDR3 protein is CASSQVLDTGELFF. Written as DNA, the CDR3 is TGCGCCAGCAGCCAAGTATTAGACACCGGGGAGCTGTTTTTT.

V is TRBV7-9 and J is TRBJ1-2; tentative D call: TRBD1 (6 bases). There are 14 residues in the CDR3. Germline values: CDR1 SEHNR, CDR2 FQNEAQ (reference sequence). The V and J ends lost 5 bases and 9 bases respectively, with 19 bases between them. The CDR3 spells CASSTTQGSERYTF. In DNA form, the CDR3 reads TGTGCCAGCAGCACAACACAGGGCTCAGAGCGCTACACCTTC.

The V call is TRBV6-2 or TRBV6-3, the J call TRBJ1-4; D perhaps matches TRBD1 (6 bases). This CDR3 has 15 residues. The germline V gene encodes CDR1 MNHEY and CDR2 SVGEGT. V lost 2 bases and J 8 bases, leaving 15 bases between the germline ends. DNA of the CDR3: TGTGCCAGCAGTTACAGGTTCAGGGGCGGGGAAAAACTGTTTTTT. It yields the protein CASSYRFRGGEKLFF.

The chain employs TRBV25-1 and TRBJ2-1; TRBD2 is a possible D gene (6 bases). V lost 6 bases to trimming and J lost 8 bases, with 17 bases between them. The germline V gene encodes CDR1 MGHDK and CDR2 SYGVNS. CDR3 length equals 14 residues. In DNA form, the CDR3 reads TGTGCCAGCAGGGAGGGTGGTACTGTACATGAGCAGTTCTTC. Protein: CASREGGTVHEQFF.

The chain recombines TRBV10-2 with TRBJ1-4; the match to TRBD1 covers 9 bases. Trimming at V came to 2 bases and at J to 7 bases, leaving 5 bases not matched to a gene. CDR3 length equals 15 residues. Germline V CDR1 and CDR2: WSHSY, SAAADI. In DNA form, the CDR3 reads TGCGCCAGCAGTGAGCCTGGGACAGGGTTTGAAAAACTGTTTTTT. Encoded protein: CASSEPGTGFEKLFF.

The chain carries TRBV18 and TRBJ1-5; TRBD1 matches 7 bases. V was pared by 5 bases and J by 9 bases, with 10 bases of the junction left unmatched. CDR3 length: 14 amino acids. CDR1 is KGHSH, CDR2 LQKENI, per germline. CDR3 amino acids: CASSSTGDDRPQHF. The CDR3 DNA reads as TGTGCCAGCTCATCCACAGGGGACGATCGGCCCCAGCATTTT.

This chain links TRBV6-5 with TRBJ1-2; 7 bases match TRBD1. The CDR3 consists of 13 residues. The germline CDR1 and CDR2 sequences are MNHEY and SVGAGI. Unmatched junction bases numbered 3, after V lost 6 bases and J lost 2 bases. The DNA for the CDR3 is TGTGCCAGCAGCGAGGACAGGAACTATGGCTACACCTTC. Its protein product is CASSEDRNYGYTF.

The chain is built from TRBV5-4 and TRBJ2-3, with 10 positions matching TRBD2. The germline gives CDR1 SGHNT, CDR2 YYREEE (reference sequence). After removal of 5 bases from V and 5 bases from J, the junction contained 8 bases not matched to a gene. The CDR3 spans 15 residues. The CDR3 protein is CASRPERGGGDTQYF. The CDR3 DNA sequence: TGTGCCAGCAGGCCAGAGCGGGGGGGCGGAGATACGCAGTATTTT.

The gene calls are TRBV6-6 and TRBJ2-3; 7 bases are a match to TRBD1. Germline loops: CDR1 MNHNY, CDR2 SVGAGI (reference sequence). The CDR3 is 15 amino acids. J gave up 5 bases and V 7 bases, and 12 bases lay outside the gene matches. CDR3 amino acids: CASIPQGEEGDTQYF. The DNA of the CDR3 is TGTGCCAGCATTCCGCAGGGGGAAGAGGGAGATACGCAGTATTTT.

The table lists this clone with a count of one. The CDR3 is CASSPDRPRAGESTDTQYF. The CDR3 DNA sequence: TGTGCCAGCAGCCCCGACCGCCCTAGAGCGGGAGAAAGCACAGATACGCAGTATTTT. The chain couples TRBV7-9 to TRBJ2-3; 8 bases align to TRBD2. Germline lookup yields CDR1 SEHNR and CDR2 FQNEAQ (reference sequence). Germline trimming cut 5 bases from V and 0 bases from J; bases unmatched to any gene: 16. The CDR3 has 19 amino acids.

The genes are TRBV5-1 and TRBJ2-5; D not resolved. The germline gives CDR1 SGHRS, CDR2 YFSETQ. The CDR3 consists of 12 residues. With 4 bases removed from V and 0 bases from J, the gap between germline ends came to 4 bases. CDR3 in DNA: TGCGCCAGCAGCCTCTACCAAGAGACCCAGTACTTC. This gives the protein CASSLYQETQYF.

This sequence joins TRBV30 and TRBJ1-3, with unresolved D. CDR3 length equals 11 residues. Per germline, CDR1 GTSNPN and CDR2 SVGIG (reference sequence). V lost 1 base to trimming and J lost 4 bases, with 2 bases between them. The CDR3 coding sequence is TGTGCCTGGAGTGCAGGAAACACCATATATTTT. Translated: CAWSAGNTIYF.

V usage is TRBV11-3 and J usage is TRBJ1-2; 8 bases align to TRBD1. The V gene's germline CDR1 is SGHNT and CDR2 YENEEA. V lost 5 bases to trimming and J lost 5 bases; unmatched junction nucleotides: 13. The CDR3 sequence is 16 residues long. This CDR3 reads CASSLASSGGRYGYTF. The CDR3 coding sequence is TGTGCCAGCAGCCTTGCCTCGTCAGGGGGCAGGTATGGCTACACCTTC.